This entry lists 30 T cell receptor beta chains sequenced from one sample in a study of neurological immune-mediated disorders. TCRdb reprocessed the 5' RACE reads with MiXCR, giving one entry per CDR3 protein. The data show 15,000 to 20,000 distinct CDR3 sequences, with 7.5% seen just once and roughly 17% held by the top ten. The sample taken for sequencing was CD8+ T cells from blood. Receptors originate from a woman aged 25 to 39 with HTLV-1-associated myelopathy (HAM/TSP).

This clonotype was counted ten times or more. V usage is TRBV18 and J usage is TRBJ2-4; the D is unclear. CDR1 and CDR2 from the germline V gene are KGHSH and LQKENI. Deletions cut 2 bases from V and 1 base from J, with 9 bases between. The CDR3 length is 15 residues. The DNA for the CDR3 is TGTGCCAGCTCACCATATGCAGGCGCCAAAAACATTCAGTACTTC. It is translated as CASSPYAGAKNIQYF.

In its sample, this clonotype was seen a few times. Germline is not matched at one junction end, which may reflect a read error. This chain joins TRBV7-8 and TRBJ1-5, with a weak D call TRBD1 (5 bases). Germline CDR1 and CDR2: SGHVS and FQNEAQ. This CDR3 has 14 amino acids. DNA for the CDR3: TGTGCCAGCAGCTTAGAGAGGGGCAATCAGACCCAGAATTTT. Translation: CASSLERGNQTQNF.

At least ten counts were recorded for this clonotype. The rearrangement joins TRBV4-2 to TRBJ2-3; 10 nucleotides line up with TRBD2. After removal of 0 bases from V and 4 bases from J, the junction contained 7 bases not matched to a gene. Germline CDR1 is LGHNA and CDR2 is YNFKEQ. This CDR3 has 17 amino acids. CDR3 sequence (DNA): TGTGCCAGCAGCCAAGAAGGGCCCAGCGGGGGGGCAGATACGCAGTATTTT. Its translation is CASSQEGPSGGADTQYF.

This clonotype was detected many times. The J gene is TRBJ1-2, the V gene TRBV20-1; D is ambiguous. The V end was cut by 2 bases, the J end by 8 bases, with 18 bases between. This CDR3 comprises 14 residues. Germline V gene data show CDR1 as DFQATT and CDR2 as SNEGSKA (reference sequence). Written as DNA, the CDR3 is TGCAGTGCTAGATCGACGGACCGTTCAGTAGGCTACACCTTC. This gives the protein CSARSTDRSVGYTF.

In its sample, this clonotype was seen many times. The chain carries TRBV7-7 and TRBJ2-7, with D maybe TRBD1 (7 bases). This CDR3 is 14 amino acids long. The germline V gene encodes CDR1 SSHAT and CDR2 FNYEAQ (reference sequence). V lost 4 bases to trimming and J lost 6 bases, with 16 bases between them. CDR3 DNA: TGTGCCAGCAGCTCTGGCGGAGGGGGCTCCGAGCAGTACTTC. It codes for CASSSGGGGSEQYF.

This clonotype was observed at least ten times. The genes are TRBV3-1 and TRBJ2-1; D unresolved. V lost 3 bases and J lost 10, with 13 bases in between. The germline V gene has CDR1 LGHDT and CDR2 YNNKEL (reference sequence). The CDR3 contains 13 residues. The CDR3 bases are TGTGCCAGCAGCCACCAAGTAGGCCGAGAGCAGTTCTTC. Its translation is CASSHQVGREQFF.

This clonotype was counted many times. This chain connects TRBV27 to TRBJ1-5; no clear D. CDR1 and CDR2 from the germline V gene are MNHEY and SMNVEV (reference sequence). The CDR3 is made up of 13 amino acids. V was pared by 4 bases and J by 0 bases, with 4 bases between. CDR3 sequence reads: CASSWDSNQPQHF. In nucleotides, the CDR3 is TGTGCCAGCAGTTGGGATAGCAATCAGCCCCAGCATTTT.

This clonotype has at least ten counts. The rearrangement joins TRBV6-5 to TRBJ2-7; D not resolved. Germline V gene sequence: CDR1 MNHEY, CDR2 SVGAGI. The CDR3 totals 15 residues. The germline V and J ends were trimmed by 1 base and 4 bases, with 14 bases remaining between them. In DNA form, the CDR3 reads TGTGCCAGCAGTTACTGGAAGGGCCCCGTTTACGAGCAGTACTTC. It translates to CASSYWKGPVYEQYF.

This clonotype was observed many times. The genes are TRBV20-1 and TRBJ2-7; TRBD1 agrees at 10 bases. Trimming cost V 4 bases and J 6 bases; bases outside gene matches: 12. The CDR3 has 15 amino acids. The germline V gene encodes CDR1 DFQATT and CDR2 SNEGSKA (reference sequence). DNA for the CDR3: TGCAGTGCTAAATCCGGGACAGGGGATTTCGTCGAGCAGTACTTC. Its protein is CSAKSGTGDFVEQYF.

The CDR3 loop reads CASSQDSWTSGGLYEQYF. The CDR3 DNA sequence: TGTGCCAGCAGCCAAGATTCATGGACTAGCGGGGGGTTATACGAGCAGTACTTC. The chain joins TRBV3-1 to TRBJ2-7; the match to TRBD2 covers 14 bases. The germline V gene has CDR1 LGHDT and CDR2 YNNKEL (reference sequence). CDR3 size: 18 residues. The junction had 8 bases not matched to a gene; V was cut back by 0 bases and J by 4 bases.

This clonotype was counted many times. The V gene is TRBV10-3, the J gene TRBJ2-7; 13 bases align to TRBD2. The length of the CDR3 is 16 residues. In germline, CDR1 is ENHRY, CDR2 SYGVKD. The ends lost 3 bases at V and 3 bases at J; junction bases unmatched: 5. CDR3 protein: CAISDRGTSGDYEQYF. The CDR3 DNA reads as TGTGCCATCAGTGATCGGGGGACTAGCGGGGACTACGAGCAGTACTTC.

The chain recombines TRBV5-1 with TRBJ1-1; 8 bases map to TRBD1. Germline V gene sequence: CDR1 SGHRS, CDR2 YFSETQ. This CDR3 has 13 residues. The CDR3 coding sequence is TGCACCAACAGCACAACAGGGGGTACTGAAGCTTTCTTT. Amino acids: CTNSTTGGTEAFF. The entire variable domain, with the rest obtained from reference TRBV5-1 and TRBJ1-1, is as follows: KAGVTQTPRYLIKTRGQQVTLSCSPISGHRSVSWYQQTPGQGLQFLFEYFSETQRNKGNFPGRFSGRQFSNSRSEMNVSTLELGDSALYLCTNSTTGGTEAFFGQGTRLTVV.

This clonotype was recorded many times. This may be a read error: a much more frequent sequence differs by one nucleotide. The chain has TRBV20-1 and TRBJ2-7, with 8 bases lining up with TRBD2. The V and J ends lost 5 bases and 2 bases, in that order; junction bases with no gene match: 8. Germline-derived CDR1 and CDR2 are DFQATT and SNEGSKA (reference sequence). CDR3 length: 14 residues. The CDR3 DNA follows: TGCAGTGCTGGGGGACTAGTGGGAACCTACGAGCAGTACTTC. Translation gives CSAGGLVGTYEQYF.

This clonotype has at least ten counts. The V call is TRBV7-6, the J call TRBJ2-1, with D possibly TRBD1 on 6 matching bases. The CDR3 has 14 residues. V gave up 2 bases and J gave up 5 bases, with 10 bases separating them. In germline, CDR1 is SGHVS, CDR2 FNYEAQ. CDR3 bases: TGTGCCAGCAGCTTAAGCTCAGGGGACAATGAGCAGTTCTTC. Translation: CASSLSSGDNEQFF.

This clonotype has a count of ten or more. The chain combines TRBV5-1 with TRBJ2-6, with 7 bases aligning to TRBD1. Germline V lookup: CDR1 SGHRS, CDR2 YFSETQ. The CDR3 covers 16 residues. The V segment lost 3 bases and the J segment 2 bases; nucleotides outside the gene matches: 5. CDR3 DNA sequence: TGCGCCAGCAGCTCGCGACAGGGAGCTGGGGCCAACGTCCTGACTTTC. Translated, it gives CASSSRQGAGANVLTF.

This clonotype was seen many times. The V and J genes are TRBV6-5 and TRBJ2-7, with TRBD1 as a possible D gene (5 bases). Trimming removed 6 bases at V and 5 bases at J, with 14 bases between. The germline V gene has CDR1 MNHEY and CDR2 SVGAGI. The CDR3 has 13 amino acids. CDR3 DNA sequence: TGTGCCAGCAGCCGACAGAAACATCACGAGCAGTACTTC. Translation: CASSRQKHHEQYF.

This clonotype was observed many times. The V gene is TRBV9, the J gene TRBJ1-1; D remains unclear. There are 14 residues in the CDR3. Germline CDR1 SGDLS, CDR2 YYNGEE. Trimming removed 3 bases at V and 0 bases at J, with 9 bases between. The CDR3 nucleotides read TGTGCCAGCAGCGCCGGACGGATGAACACTGAAGCTTTCTTT. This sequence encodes CASSAGRMNTEAFF.

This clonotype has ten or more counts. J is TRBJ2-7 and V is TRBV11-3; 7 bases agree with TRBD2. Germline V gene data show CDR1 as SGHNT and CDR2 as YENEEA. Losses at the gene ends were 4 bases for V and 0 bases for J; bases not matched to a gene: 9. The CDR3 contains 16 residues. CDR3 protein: CASSSRGTTSSYEQYF. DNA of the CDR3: TGTGCCAGCAGCTCCCGCGGGACTACCAGCTCCTACGAGCAGTACTTC.

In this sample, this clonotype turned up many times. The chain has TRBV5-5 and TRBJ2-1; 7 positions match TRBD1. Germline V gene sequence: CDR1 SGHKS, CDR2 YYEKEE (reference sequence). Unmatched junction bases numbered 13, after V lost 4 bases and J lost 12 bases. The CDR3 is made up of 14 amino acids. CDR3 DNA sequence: TGTGCCAGCAGCCGTTCGACAGGGCTCCTCAGGCAGTTCTTC. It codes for CASSRSTGLLRQFF.

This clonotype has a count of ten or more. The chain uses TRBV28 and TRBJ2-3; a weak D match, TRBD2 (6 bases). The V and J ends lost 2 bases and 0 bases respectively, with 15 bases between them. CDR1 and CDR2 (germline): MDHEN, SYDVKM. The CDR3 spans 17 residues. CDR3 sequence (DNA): TGTGCCAGCAGTTTAGCGGGGAAGGGTTACAGCACAGATACGCAGTATTTT. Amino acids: CASSLAGKGYSTDTQYF.

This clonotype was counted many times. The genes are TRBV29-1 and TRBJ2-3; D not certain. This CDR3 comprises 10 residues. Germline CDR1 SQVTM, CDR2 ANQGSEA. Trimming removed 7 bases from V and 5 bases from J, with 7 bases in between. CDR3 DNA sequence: TGCAGCGCCTACTTAGATACGCAGTATTTT. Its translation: CSAYLDTQYF.

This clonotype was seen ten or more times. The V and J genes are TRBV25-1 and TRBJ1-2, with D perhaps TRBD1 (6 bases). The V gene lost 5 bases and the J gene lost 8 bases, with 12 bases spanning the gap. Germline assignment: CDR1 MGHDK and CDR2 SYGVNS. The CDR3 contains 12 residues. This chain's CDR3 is CASSIQGWGYTF. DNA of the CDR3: TGTGCCAGCAGTATACAGGGTTGGGGCTACACCTTC.

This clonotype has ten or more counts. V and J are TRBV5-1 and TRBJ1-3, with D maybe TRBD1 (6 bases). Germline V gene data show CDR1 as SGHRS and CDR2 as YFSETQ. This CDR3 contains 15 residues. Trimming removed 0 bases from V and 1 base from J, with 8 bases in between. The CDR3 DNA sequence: TGCGCCAGCAGCTTGGAAGGGGGATCTGGAAACACCATATATTTT. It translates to CASSLEGGSGNTIYF.

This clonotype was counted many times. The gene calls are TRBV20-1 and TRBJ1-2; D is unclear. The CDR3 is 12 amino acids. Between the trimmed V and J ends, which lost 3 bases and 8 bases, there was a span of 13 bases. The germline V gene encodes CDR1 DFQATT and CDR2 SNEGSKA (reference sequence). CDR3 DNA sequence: TGCAGTGCTAGTAGGTCCGGATTGGGCTACACCTTC. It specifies CSASRSGLGYTF.

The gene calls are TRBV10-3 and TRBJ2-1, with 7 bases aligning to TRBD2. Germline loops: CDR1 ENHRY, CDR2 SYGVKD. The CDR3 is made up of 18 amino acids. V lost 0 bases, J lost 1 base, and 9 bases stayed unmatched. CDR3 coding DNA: TGTGCCATCAGTGAGTCGTCAATAGCGGGCCCTTCCTACAATGAGCAGTTCTTC. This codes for CAISESSIAGPSYNEQFF.

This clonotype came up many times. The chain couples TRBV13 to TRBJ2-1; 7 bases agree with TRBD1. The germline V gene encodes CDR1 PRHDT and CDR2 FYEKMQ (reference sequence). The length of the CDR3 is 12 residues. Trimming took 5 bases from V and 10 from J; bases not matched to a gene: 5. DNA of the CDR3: TGTGCCAGCAGCCTCTACAGGGGCGAGCAGTTCTTC. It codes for CASSLYRGEQFF.

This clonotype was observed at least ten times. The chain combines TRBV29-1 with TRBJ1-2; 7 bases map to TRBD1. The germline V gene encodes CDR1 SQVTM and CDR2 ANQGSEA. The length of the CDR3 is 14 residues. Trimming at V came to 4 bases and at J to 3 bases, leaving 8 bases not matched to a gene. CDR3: CSVGGDRDHYGYTF. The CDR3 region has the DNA TGCAGCGTTGGAGGCGACAGGGATCACTATGGCTACACCTTC.

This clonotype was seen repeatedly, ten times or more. CDR3 region: CASSKGNGAYEQYF. For the CDR3, the DNA is TGTGCCAGCAGCAAAGGCAACGGGGCCTACGAGCAGTACTTC. The chain links TRBV13 to TRBJ2-7; a possible D gene is TRBD2 (5 bases). The V end was cut by 5 bases, the J end by 2 bases, with 13 bases between. This CDR3 spans 14 amino acids. Per germline, CDR1 PRHDT and CDR2 FYEKMQ (reference sequence). Looking up the rest from reference TRBV13 and TRBJ2-7 gives the full variable domain: AAGVIQSPRHLIKEKRETATLKCYPIPRHDTVYWYQQGPGQDPQFLISFYEKMQSDKGSIPDRFSAQQFSDYHSELNMSSLELGDSALYFCASSKGNGAYEQYFGPGTRLTVT.

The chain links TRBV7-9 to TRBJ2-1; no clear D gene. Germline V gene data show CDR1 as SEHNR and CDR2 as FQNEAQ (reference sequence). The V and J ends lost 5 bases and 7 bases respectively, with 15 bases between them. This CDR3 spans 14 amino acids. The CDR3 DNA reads TGTGCCAGCAGCAAAATCCCCCCTTGGAATGAGCAGTTCTTC. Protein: CASSKIPPWNEQFF.

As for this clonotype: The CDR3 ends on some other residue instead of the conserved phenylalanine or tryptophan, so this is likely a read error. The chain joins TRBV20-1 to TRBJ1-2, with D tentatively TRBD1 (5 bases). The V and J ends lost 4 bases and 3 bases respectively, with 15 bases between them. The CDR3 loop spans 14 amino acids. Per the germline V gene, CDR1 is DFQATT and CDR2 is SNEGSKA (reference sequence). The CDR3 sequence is CSAISTDSHYGYTV. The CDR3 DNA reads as TGCAGTGCTATCTCGACCGACAGTCACTATGGCTACACCGTC.